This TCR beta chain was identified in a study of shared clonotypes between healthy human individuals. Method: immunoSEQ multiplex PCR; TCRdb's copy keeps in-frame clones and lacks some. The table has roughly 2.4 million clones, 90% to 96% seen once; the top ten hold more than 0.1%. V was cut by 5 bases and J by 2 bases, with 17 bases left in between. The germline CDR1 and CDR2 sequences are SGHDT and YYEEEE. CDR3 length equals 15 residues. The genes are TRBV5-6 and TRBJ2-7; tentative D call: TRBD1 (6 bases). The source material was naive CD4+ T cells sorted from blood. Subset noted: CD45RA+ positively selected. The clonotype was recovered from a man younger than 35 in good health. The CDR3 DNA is TGTGCCAGCAGGGTAGCCGGGACACTAACCTACGAGCAGTACTTC. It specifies CASRVAGTLTYEQYF.